This T cell receptor (beta chain) was captured by sequencing in a study of T cell responses to AZD1222 COVID-19 vaccine. Study results and caveats: Most donors were white British and more were female, and clonal diversity was possibly underestimated. After two AZD1222 doses, spike-specific TCR breadth and depth rose versus day 0.

As regards this clone: Its antigen remains unidentified.

Libraries were prepared by immunoSEQ multiplex PCR; TCRdb keeps only in-frame clonotypes and omits some of them. Among around 74,000 clones listed, about 91% were seen once. In germline, CDR1 is LNHDA, CDR2 SQIVND (reference sequence). CDR3 length equals 17 residues. With V trimmed by 1 base and J by 2 bases, 7 bases remained unmatched. The chain joins TRBV19 to TRBJ2-7; 11 bases agree with TRBD2. Sequenced material: peripheral blood, taken on day 0 of MenACWY control vaccination. The TCR originated in an adult in good health. CDR3 sequence: CASSIAPLSGRAYEQYF. The CDR3 DNA reads as TGTGCCAGTAGTATAGCCCCCCTTAGCGGGAGGGCCTACGAGCAGTACTTC.